Each of the 6 T cell receptor beta chains below was sequenced from the same sample in a study of blood T cells in healthy people across ages. Combining a sample-barcoded 5' primer with a J-beta primer mix, a second PCR ran for roughly 6 to 11 cycles. TCRdb analysed the 5' RACE reads with MiXCR anew, one entry per CDR3 protein. The profile shows some 1.5 million distinct CDR3 sequences, under 30% of them singletons. The sequencing sample was made of blood. All receptors come from a young woman in good health.

V usage is TRBV25-1 and J usage is TRBJ2-3, with 16 positions matching TRBD2. Germline CDR1 is MGHDK and CDR2 is SYGVNS. Germline trimming cut 8 bases from V and 4 bases from J; bases unmatched to any gene: 6. This CDR3 is 16 amino acids long. DNA for the CDR3: TGTGCCAGCCTAGCCGGGACTAGCGGGAGGGCAGATACGCAGTATTTT. Residues: CASLAGTSGRADTQYF.

This clonotype was counted only a few times. This rearrangement joins TRBV10-3 to TRBJ2-7, with 10 positions matching TRBD2. The CDR3 runs to 15 residues. V lost 4 bases, J lost 3 bases, and 6 bases stayed unmatched. Germline V gene sequence: CDR1 ENHRY, CDR2 SYGVKD. The CDR3 is CAISGGTSAGYEQYF. CDR3 DNA: TGTGCCATCAGTGGCGGGACTAGCGCTGGCTACGAGCAGTACTTC.

The chain recombines TRBV2 with TRBJ2-7; 11 positions agree with TRBD2. The CDR3 covers 15 residues. The junction had 13 bases not matched to a gene; V was cut back by 8 bases and J by 7 bases. Germline V gene data show CDR1 as SNHLY and CDR2 as FYNNEI. CDR3 DNA: TGTGCCAGCCGGACACTAGCGGGGGTCGGTAATGAGCAGTACTTC. Amino acids: CASRTLAGVGNEQYF. Combining the CDR3 with reference TRBV2 and TRBJ2-7 gives the whole variable domain EPEVTQTPSHQVTQMGQEVILRCVPISNHLYFYWYRQILGQKVEFLVSFYNNEISEKSEIFDDQFSVERPDGSNFTLKIRSTKLEDSAMYFCASRTLAGVGNEQYFGPGTRLTVT.

In this sample, this clonotype turned up a few times. The genes are TRBV5-1 and TRBJ2-1; D may be TRBD1 (6 bases). V was shortened by 5 bases and J by 7 bases, with 22 bases between the two germline ends. Per the germline V gene, CDR1 is SGHRS and CDR2 is YFSETQ. The CDR3 extends over 16 amino acids. CDR3 region: CASSLPGHTVGNEQFF. In nucleotides, the CDR3 is TGCGCCAGCAGTTTACCGGGACACACGGTGGGGAATGAGCAGTTCTTC.

This clonotype was detected ten times or more. J is TRBJ2-5 and V is TRBV6-6; the D call may be TRBD1 or TRBD2 (5 bases each). Germline CDR1 reads MNHNY; CDR2 reads SVGAGI (reference sequence). This CDR3 comprises 16 residues. Between the trimmed V and J ends, which lost 6 bases and 5 bases, there was a span of 22 bases. The CDR3 region has the DNA TGTGCCAGCAGCCTTATCCCGGGACCCCTAAGGGAGACCCAGTACTTC. This translates into CASSLIPGPLRETQYF.

This clonotype was seen more than once but under ten times. CDR3 nucleotides: TGCAGTGCTAGCGAGGGGGTGGGAGTTGACAATGAGCAGTTCTTC. It translates to CSASEGVGVDNEQFF. The chain joins TRBV20-1 to TRBJ2-1; D is possibly TRBD1 (6 bases). The V gene's germline CDR1 is DFQATT and CDR2 SNEGSKA (reference sequence). The CDR3 consists of 15 residues. Trimming cost V 3 bases and J 5 bases, with 17 bases left between them.